Following are 25 T cell receptor beta chains from one sample sequenced in a study of blood T cell repertoires in COVID-19. The table came from immunoSEQ multiplex PCR; TCRdb's copy has only in-frame clones and leaves some out. The repertoire holds hundreds of thousands of clones, with 80% to 90% as singletons. Sequencing was performed on peripheral blood. These receptors were obtained from a woman aged 40 to 50 who had recovered from COVID-19.

The V gene is TRBV21-1, the J gene TRBJ2-7; TRBD1 was called by the table and not checked on the DNA. TRBV21-1 is reported as a pseudogene. This CDR3 region has 14 residues. In nucleotides, the CDR3 is TGTGCCAGTGCAGGGGGGACAGGGATCTGCGAGCAGTACTTC. Translated, it gives CASAGGTGICEQYF.

V gene TRBV5-1 combines with J gene TRBJ2-3; 8 bases are a match to TRBD2. V lost 0 bases and J lost 0; bases outside the gene matches: 6. Per germline, CDR1 SGHRS and CDR2 YFSETQ. This CDR3 is 17 amino acids long. This CDR3 reads CASSLGPERGSTDTQYF. CDR3 DNA: TGCGCCAGCAGCTTGGGGCCGGAGCGGGGGAGCACAGATACGCAGTATTTT.

The chain uses TRBV2 and TRBJ2-7; perhaps TRBD1 as D (6 bases). The V and J ends lost 7 bases and 2 bases respectively, with 12 bases between them. The CDR3 totals 13 residues. Germline V gene lookup returns CDR1 SNHLY and CDR2 FYNNEI. CDR3: CASTSGQTYEQYF. DNA for the CDR3: TGTGCCAGCACTTCAGGACAGACCTACGAGCAGTACTTC.

The table lists this clone with a few counts. V usage is TRBV18 and J usage is TRBJ2-6; no reliable D call. Trimming took 2 bases from V and 2 from J, leaving 10 bases between them. The CDR3 totals 16 residues. Germline V gives CDR1 KGHSH, CDR2 LQKENI. CDR3 amino acids: CASSPNGQAGANVLTF. DNA for the CDR3: TGTGCCAGCTCACCAAATGGCCAAGCTGGGGCCAACGTCCTGACTTTC.

This rearrangement joins TRBV7-2 to TRBJ2-5; 7 bases align to TRBD1. Germline CDR1 and CDR2: SGHTA and FQGNSA. V gave up 5 bases and J gave up 1 base; unmatched junction bases: 7. The CDR3 has 15 amino acids. The CDR3 sequence: CASSAYGTAQETQYF. CDR3 nucleotide sequence: TGTGCCAGCAGCGCTTACGGGACAGCCCAAGAGACCCAGTACTTC. Supplemented by reference TRBV7-2 and TRBJ2-5, the full variable domain reads GAGVSQSPSNKVTEKGKDVELRCDPISGHTALYWYRQSLGQGLEFLIYFQGNSAPDKSGLPSDRFSAERTGGSVSTLTIQRTQQEDSAVYLCASSAYGTAQETQYFGPGTRLLVL.

The chain is built from TRBV19 and TRBJ1-2, with 7 bases that match TRBD1. From germline, CDR1 is LNHDA and CDR2 SQIVND (reference sequence). The ends lost 5 bases at V and 4 bases at J; junction bases unmatched: 16. CDR3 length: 17 amino acids. CDR3 amino acids: CASSVRGPRQGGYGYTF. As DNA, the CDR3 is TGTGCCAGTAGTGTCCGTGGGCCCCGACAGGGCGGCTATGGCTACACCTTC.

The V gene is TRBV10-2, the J gene TRBJ1-6; D gene ambiguous. The V end lost 3 bases, the J end lost 0 bases, and 15 bases lay between the germline ends. Per the germline V gene, CDR1 is WSHSY and CDR2 is SAAADI. The CDR3 spans 18 residues. The CDR3 sequence is CASSDQLSGVSYNSPLHF. CDR3 nucleotides: TGCGCCAGCAGTGACCAGCTTAGCGGGGTCTCCTATAATTCACCCCTCCACTTT.

This clone showed up just once. Here the CDR3 reads CASSRLGASFGQGANTEAFF. The CDR3 DNA sequence: TGTGCCAGCAGCCGTTTAGGGGCCAGCTTCGGACAGGGGGCAAACACTGAAGCTTTCTTT. This rearrangement joins TRBV7-8 to TRBJ1-1; 11 bases fit TRBD1. The CDR3 loop spans 20 amino acids. V trimming: 5 bases; J trimming: 2 bases; junction bases outside the gene matches: 19. Per germline, CDR1 SGHVS and CDR2 FQNEAQ.

This CDR3 reads CASSQTGNTEAFF. The CDR3 nucleotides are TGTGCCAGCAGTCAAACAGGGAACACTGAAGCTTTCTTT. V and J are TRBV7-9 and TRBJ1-1; the D gene is possibly TRBD1 (5 bases). The germline gives CDR1 SEHNR, CDR2 FQNEAQ (reference sequence). The length of the CDR3 is 13 residues. V was shortened by 6 bases and J by 1 base, with 9 bases between the two germline ends. Using reference TRBV7-9 and TRBJ1-1 for the parts outside the CDR3, the full variable domain is DTGVSQNPRHKITKRGQNVTFRCDPISEHNRLYWYRQTLGQGPEFLTYFQNEAQLEKSRLLSDRFSAERPKGSFSTLEIQRTEQGDSAMYLCASSQTGNTEAFFGQGTRLTVV.

The V gene is TRBV7-9, the J gene TRBJ1-2, with a possible D match to TRBD1 (6 bases). Germline CDR1 and CDR2: SEHNR and FQNEAQ (reference sequence). Trimming pared 2 bases from V and 7 bases from J, leaving 17 bases between. This CDR3 has 15 amino acids. The CDR3 here is CASSLPLVDRPGYTF. Written as DNA, the CDR3 is TGTGCCAGCAGCTTACCTTTGGTAGACAGGCCTGGCTACACCTTC.

The J gene is TRBJ1-2, the V gene TRBV7-2; 8 bases align to TRBD1. V lost 5 bases, J lost 8 bases, and 7 bases stayed unmatched. The CDR3 is made up of 13 amino acids. In germline, CDR1 is SGHTA, CDR2 FQGNSA. CDR3 in amino acids: CASSPGQDLGYTF. The CDR3 DNA is TGTGCCAGCAGCCCGGGACAGGACCTGGGCTACACCTTC.

The J gene is TRBJ2-7, the V gene TRBV25-1; D remains unclear. CDR1 MGHDK and CDR2 SYGVNS come from the germline V gene. The CDR3 sequence is 10 residues long. V gave up 8 bases and J gave up 10 bases, with 12 bases separating them. This CDR3 is CASQFGRQYF. CDR3 coding DNA: TGTGCCAGCCAGTTTGGCCGACAGTACTTC.

The rearrangement links TRBV3-1 (or the pseudogene TRBV3-2) to TRBJ2-2; 11 positions match TRBD1. The junction had 6 bases not matched to a gene; V was cut back by 5 bases and J by 1 base. CDR3 length equals 17 residues. Germline V CDR1 and CDR2: LGHDT, YNNKEL (reference sequence). The CDR3 DNA is TGTGCCAGCAGCGTAGGACAGGGGGCAAAGAACACCGGGGAGCTGTTTTTT. This gives the protein CASSVGQGAKNTGELFF.

The chain is built from TRBV9 and TRBJ1-2, with D unclear. V dropped 4 bases and J dropped 4 bases, with 8 bases sitting between them. Germline V gene data show CDR1 as SGDLS and CDR2 as YYNGEE. The CDR3 contains 12 residues. CDR3 sequence: CASSPLSYGYTF. The CDR3 coding sequence is TGTGCCAGCAGCCCCTTGTCCTATGGCTACACCTTC.

The J gene is TRBJ1-4, the V gene TRBV5-4, with 8 bases aligning to TRBD1. Trimming cost V 3 bases and J 8 bases; bases outside gene matches: 6. Germline loops: CDR1 SGHNT, CDR2 YYREEE (reference sequence). This CDR3 has 14 amino acids. CDR3 region: CASSSPGQVEKLFF. The CDR3 nucleotides are TGTGCCAGCAGCTCCCCGGGACAGGTCGAAAAACTGTTTTTT.

The chain carries TRBV6-5 and TRBJ1-1, with a possible D match to TRBD1 (5 bases). CDR3 length: 14 amino acids. Trimming left V 5 bases short and J 4 bases short, with 14 bases between. Germline CDR1 and CDR2: MNHEY and SVGAGI. CDR3 sequence (DNA): TGTGCCAGCAGTCGGGGACTTACGGGCACTGAAGCTTTCTTT. This gives the protein CASSRGLTGTEAFF.

This clone has more than one count but fewer than ten. V is TRBV27 and J is TRBJ2-7; the D gene is possibly TRBD1 (5 bases). Germline V gene data show CDR1 as MNHEY and CDR2 as SMNVEV (reference sequence). Trimming stripped 2 bases from V and 5 bases from J, with 13 bases between. CDR3 length equals 14 residues. The CDR3 protein is CASSLMGVGDEQYF. The CDR3 nucleotides read TGTGCCAGCAGTTTAATGGGCGTAGGGGACGAGCAGTACTTC.

J is TRBJ1-4 and V is TRBV19; D unresolved. Germline CDR1 LNHDA, CDR2 SQIVND (reference sequence). V was cut by 5 bases and J by 6 bases, with 13 bases left in between. The CDR3 totals 14 residues. The CDR3 DNA reads TGTGCCAGTAGTGGGCAGCTTTTTTATGAAAAACTGTTTTTT. It codes for CASSGQLFYEKLFF.

The CDR3 loop reads CASSLAPGTSGGAAKNIQYF. CDR3 nucleotide sequence: TGCGCCAGCAGCTTGGCCCCAGGGACTAGCGGGGGGGCGGCCAAAAACATTCAGTACTTC. The chain is built from TRBV5-1 and TRBJ2-4; 16 bases line up with TRBD2. V shed 0 bases, J shed 1 base, and the junction held 7 bases outside the gene matches. This CDR3 has 20 amino acids. CDR1 is SGHRS, CDR2 YFSETQ, per germline.

The chain carries TRBV7-9 and TRBJ1-6; 8 bases line up with TRBD1. V shed 1 base and J 0 bases; nucleotides not matched to a gene: 2. Germline V gene sequence: CDR1 SEHNR, CDR2 FQNEAQ (reference sequence). This CDR3 spans 17 amino acids. The DNA of the CDR3 is TGTGCCAGCAGCTTAGGGACAGGGAGCTCCTATAATTCACCCCTCCACTTT. Protein: CASSLGTGSSYNSPLHF.

This chain links TRBV21-1 with TRBJ1-1. TRBV21-1 is a pseudogene segment. The CDR3 runs 14 residues. The CDR3 spells CASSCKGRNTEAFF. The CDR3 coding sequence is TGTGCCAGCAGCTGTAAAGGGAGGAACACTGAAGCTTTCTTT.

A single count supports this clone. The chain combines TRBV19 with TRBJ1-5; TRBD1 agrees at 8 bases. Germline values: CDR1 LNHDA, CDR2 SQIVND (reference sequence). Trimming took 6 bases from V and 2 from J; bases not matched to a gene: 0. The CDR3 is made up of 13 amino acids. This chain's CDR3 is CASRGQGNQPQHF. The CDR3 bases are TGTGCCAGTAGGGGACAGGGCAATCAGCCCCAGCATTTT.

The V gene is TRBV2, the J gene TRBJ1-2; perhaps TRBD1 as D (5 bases). The CDR3 is made up of 13 amino acids. CDR1 is SNHLY, CDR2 FYNNEI, per germline. Trimming took off 0 bases at V and 8 bases at J, with 10 bases between the two ends. CDR3 DNA sequence: TGTGCCAGCAGTGAAGCTCAGGGATACGGCTACACCTTC. Its translation is CASSEAQGYGYTF.

This rearrangement joins TRBV18 to TRBJ2-7; TRBD1 matches at 10 bases. The trim removed 6 bases at V and 3 bases at J, leaving 8 bases unmatched. The CDR3 sequence is 15 residues long. Germline CDR1 reads KGHSH; CDR2 reads LQKENI. CDR3 bases: TGTGCCAGCTCCCAATACGGGGACAGGGGCTACGAGCAGTACTTC. The encoded protein is CASSQYGDRGYEQYF.

This chain connects TRBV5-1 to TRBJ2-7; TRBD1 is a possible D gene (6 bases). Trimming left V 2 bases short and J 3 bases short, with 15 bases between. The CDR3 spans 15 residues. The germline V gene has CDR1 SGHRS and CDR2 YFSETQ. The CDR3 is CASSLRQDSIYEQYF. DNA for the CDR3: TGCGCCAGCAGCTTACGACAGGACTCGATCTACGAGCAGTACTTC.